The 24 T cell receptor beta chains below all came from one sample that was sequenced in a study of radiation and T cells in renal cell carcinoma. Time point specified: blood 4 weeks post-SBRT, at nephrectomy. This sample's treatment: 15 Gy SBRT to primary tumor, nephrectomy 4 weeks later. Sequenced by immunoSEQ multiplex PCR; TCRdb stores in-frame clones only, minus some. The sample lists tens of thousands of clones, more than 65% seen once, with roughly a third in the top ten. The source was blood, collected from a patient whose treatment included radiotherapy and nephrectomy. The source is a man aged 60 to 69 with renal cell carcinoma.

V usage is TRBV29-1 and J usage is TRBJ2-5; tentative D call: TRBD1 (5 bases). The germline V and J ends were trimmed by 3 bases and 5 bases, with 16 bases remaining between them. CDR3 size: 14 residues. Germline V CDR1 and CDR2: SQVTM, ANQGSEA. The CDR3, as DNA: TGCAGCGTTGACTCTGGGGCTGGTAGGGAGACCCAGTACTTC. Its protein product is CSVDSGAGRETQYF.

As for this clone: Other DNA sequences from this sample encode an identical CDR3 as well. This chain connects TRBV29-1 to TRBJ1-2; D ambiguous. V was cut by 1 base and J by 5 bases, with 20 bases left in between. The CDR3 has 16 residues. Per germline, CDR1 SQVTM and CDR2 ANQGSEA. CDR3 DNA: TGCAGCGTTGAAGGCGTTGGTGGGCAGGCAACTTATGGCTACACCTTC. The encoded protein is CSVEGVGGQATYGYTF.

As concerns this clone: At the DNA level, this CDR3 is encoded by other sequences in the same sample as well. This chain links TRBV18 with TRBJ2-7; no definite D call. The CDR3 extends over 13 amino acids. Trimming took off 0 bases at V and 3 bases at J, with 6 bases between the two ends. Looked up from germline, CDR1 is KGHSH and CDR2 is LQKENI. The CDR3 DNA sequence: TGTGCCAGCTCACCACCGGGCGGCTACGAGCAGTACTTC. Translation gives CASSPPGGYEQYF.

The V and J genes are TRBV7-2 and TRBJ2-7; no clear D gene. In germline, CDR1 is SGHTA, CDR2 FQGNSA. The CDR3 totals 13 residues. V was clipped by 4 bases and J by 9 bases, with 16 bases between them. CDR3 sequence reads: CASSSTYSGLQYF. The DNA for the CDR3 is TGTGCCAGCAGCTCTACATACTCAGGCTTGCAGTACTTC.

The count of this clone is one. The CDR3 reads CASSWDIGDTQYF. CDR3 sequence (DNA): TGCGCCAGCAGCTGGGACATTGGAGATACGCAGTATTTT. The V and J genes are TRBV5-1 and TRBJ2-3; a weak D match, TRBD1 (6 bases). This CDR3 is built from 13 residues. The germline V and J ends were trimmed by 3 bases and 5 bases, with 10 bases remaining between them. Germline-derived CDR1 and CDR2 are SGHRS and YFSETQ.

This clone was found once. The chain links TRBV29-1 to TRBJ2-1; 7 bases fit TRBD2. Germline-derived CDR1 and CDR2 are SQVTM and ANQGSEA. The CDR3 length is 13 residues. V gave up 4 bases and J gave up 9 bases; unmatched junction bases: 9. CDR3 region: CSVVREANAEQFF. DNA of the CDR3: TGCAGCGTTGTACGGGAGGCTAATGCTGAGCAGTTCTTC.

The rearrangement uses TRBV30 and TRBJ2-2; D unclear. The V end lost 0 bases, the J end lost 4 bases, and 9 bases lay between the germline ends. Germline-derived CDR1 and CDR2 are GTSNPN and SVGIG (reference sequence). There are 14 residues in the CDR3. The CDR3 loop is CAWSVGQLTGELFF. CDR3 DNA: TGTGCCTGGAGTGTAGGGCAGCTCACCGGGGAGCTGTTTTTT.

The gene calls are TRBV18 and TRBJ1-1, with a weak D call TRBD1 (5 bases). V was shortened by 2 bases and J by 1 base, with 17 bases between the two germline ends. The CDR3 is 17 residues long. Germline V gene sequence: CDR1 KGHSH, CDR2 LQKENI. The chain's CDR3 is CASSPLQGRRTNTEAFF. CDR3 nucleotide sequence: TGTGCCAGCTCACCATTGCAGGGCCGCCGTACGAACACTGAAGCTTTCTTT.

The chain combines TRBV11-2 with TRBJ2-7; 14 bases fit TRBD2. This CDR3 comprises 18 residues. The V gene end was trimmed by 3 bases and the J gene end by 7 bases; junction bases not matched to a gene: 14. Germline CDR1 and CDR2: SGHAT and FQNNGV. CDR3 amino acids: CASSLGFKGLAGEGEQYF. The CDR3, as DNA: TGTGCCAGCAGCTTGGGGTTTAAGGGACTAGCGGGAGAAGGGGAGCAGTACTTC.

The V and J genes are TRBV7-7 and TRBJ2-7, with TRBD2 identical over 10 bases. The CDR3 is 17 residues long. Germline loops: CDR1 SSHAT, CDR2 FNYEAQ (reference sequence). Trimming cost V 7 bases and J 4 bases; bases outside gene matches: 16. The DNA of the CDR3 is TGTGCCAGCACCTCGCCGTTCAAGCGGGAGGGCCAGTACGAGCAGTACTTC. This translates into CASTSPFKREGQYEQYF.

This clone was seen a few times. The chain has TRBV19 and TRBJ1-5; D unclear. The germline gives CDR1 LNHDA, CDR2 SQIVND (reference sequence). The CDR3 is made up of 15 amino acids. With 0 bases removed from V and 3 bases from J, the gap between germline ends came to 9 bases. In DNA form, the CDR3 reads TGTGCCAGTAGTATAGAAGTAGGATTCAATCAGCCCCAGCATTTT. Protein sequence: CASSIEVGFNQPQHF.

This clone showed up just a few times. The chain carries TRBV7-6 and TRBJ2-3; 11 bases are shared with TRBD2. The CDR3 is 16 residues long. The J segment lost 4 bases and the V segment lost 6 bases, leaving 9 bases of the junction unmatched. Per the germline V gene, CDR1 is SGHVS and CDR2 is FNYEAQ. CDR3 in amino acids: CASRPTSGIVADTQYF. Here the CDR3 DNA reads TGTGCCAGCAGGCCGACTAGCGGGATTGTGGCAGATACGCAGTATTTT.

The DNA for the CDR3 is TGCGCCAGCAGTGACGCAGGGTTGGATACGCAGTATTTT. Amino acids: CASSDAGLDTQYF. The chain is built from TRBV10-2 and TRBJ2-3; D perhaps matches TRBD1 (5 bases). With 3 bases removed from V and 6 bases from J, the gap between germline ends came to 10 bases. Germline CDR1 WSHSY, CDR2 SAAADI. CDR3 length equals 13 residues.

This rearrangement joins TRBV5-1 to TRBJ2-5, with 8 bases lining up with TRBD1. The V and J ends lost 6 bases and 4 bases, in that order; junction bases with no gene match: 14. The CDR3 covers 16 residues. CDR1 is SGHRS, CDR2 YFSETQ, per germline. The CDR3 DNA reads TGCGCCAGCACTATGGGACTCTGGACAGGGCGAGAGACCCAGTACTTC. It encodes CASTMGLWTGRETQYF.

J is TRBJ2-4 and V is TRBV5-6, with D perhaps assigned TRBD1 or TRBD2 (6 bases each). Per the germline V gene, CDR1 is SGHDT and CDR2 is YYEEEE. This CDR3 region has 14 residues. Deletions cut 3 bases from V and 6 bases from J, with 13 bases between. Here the CDR3 reads CASSSLGGRNIQYF. DNA for the CDR3: TGTGCCAGCAGCTCGCTGGGGGGCCGAAACATTCAGTACTTC.

This sequence joins TRBV7-9 and TRBJ1-2, with D maybe TRBD1 (5 bases). The ends were cut back, 6 bases at V and 6 bases at J, with 14 bases in the middle. CDR3 length: 13 residues. Germline V CDR1 and CDR2: SEHNR, FQNEAQ (reference sequence). CDR3 nucleotide sequence: TGTGCCAGCAGTTACACAGGTTCTGATGGCTACACCTTC. Protein: CASSYTGSDGYTF.

The genes are TRBV6-5 and TRBJ1-4; D not resolved. The ends were cut back, 0 bases at V and 8 bases at J, with 16 bases in the middle. The CDR3 is 16 amino acids. The germline V gene has CDR1 MNHEY and CDR2 SVGAGI. DNA of the CDR3: TGTGCCAGCAGTTACTCGATGGCACAGTACTCCGAAAAACTGTTTTTT. It yields the protein CASSYSMAQYSEKLFF.

The chain joins TRBV6-6 to TRBJ1-1; D gene ambiguous. The V gene's germline CDR1 is MNHNY and CDR2 SVGAGI (reference sequence). V shed 4 bases and J shed 4 bases, with 4 bases lying between them. The CDR3 runs 11 residues. The chain's CDR3 is CASSSLTEAFF. For the CDR3, the DNA is TGTGCCAGCAGTTCCCTCACTGAAGCTTTCTTT.

The chain employs TRBV19 and TRBJ2-3; 7 bases agree with TRBD2. The V and J ends lost 7 bases and 6 bases, in that order; junction bases with no gene match: 13. Germline CDR1 LNHDA, CDR2 SQIVND (reference sequence). The CDR3 has 15 residues. The CDR3 DNA is TGTGCCAGTAAAAGCATTCTAGCGGTAGAGGATACGCAGTATTTT. Translation: CASKSILAVEDTQYF.

V is TRBV4-1 and J is TRBJ1-4; 7 nucleotides agree with TRBD1. This CDR3 contains 15 residues. V lost 1 base and J lost 8; bases outside the gene matches: 7. Germline V gene data show CDR1 as MGHRA and CDR2 as YSYEKL. The CDR3 region has the DNA TGCGCCAGCAGCCAAGCGACAGGGAGAAGGGAAAAACTGTTTTTT. Encoded protein: CASSQATGRREKLFF.

The V and J genes are TRBV2 and TRBJ2-5, with D unresolved. The CDR3 has 15 amino acids. Per germline, CDR1 SNHLY and CDR2 FYNNEI. The ends were cut back, 8 bases at V and 5 bases at J, with 21 bases in the middle. The CDR3 sequence is CASELEHTPWETQYF. CDR3 bases: TGTGCCAGCGAATTGGAACATACCCCGTGGGAGACCCAGTACTTC.

In this sample, this clone turned up a few times. V usage is TRBV30 and J usage is TRBJ1-5; D not resolved. CDR3 length: 13 residues. Germline CDR1 and CDR2: GTSNPN and SVGIG (reference sequence). Deletions cut 1 base from V and 2 bases from J, with 6 bases between. CDR3 in DNA: TGTGCCTGGAGTGGAACGGGCAATCAGCCCCAGCATTTT. Residues: CAWSGTGNQPQHF. Combining the CDR3 with reference TRBV30 and TRBJ1-5 gives the whole variable domain SQTIHQWPATLVQPVGSPLSLECTVEGTSNPNLYWYRQAAGRGLQLLFYSVGIGQISSEVPQNLSASRPQDRQFILSSKKLLLSDSGFYLCAWSGTGNQPQHFGDGTRLSIL.

The rearrangement joins TRBV29-1 to TRBJ2-5, with 7 positions matching TRBD1. Losses at the gene ends were 5 bases for V and 5 bases for J; bases not matched to a gene: 8. The CDR3 is 13 residues long. CDR1 and CDR2 (germline): SQVTM, ANQGSEA. The CDR3 nucleotides are TGCAGCGTTAAAGGGGGCCCTCGGGAGACCCAGTACTTC. Protein product: CSVKGGPRETQYF.

The V call is TRBV4-2, the J call TRBJ2-2; possibly TRBD2 for D (5 bases). The CDR3 has 15 residues. The germline V gene has CDR1 LGHNA and CDR2 YNFKEQ. V was shortened by 2 bases and J by 4 bases, with 11 bases between the two germline ends. As DNA, the CDR3 is TGTGCCAGCAGCCAACTAGCCCGTGGCACCGGGGAGCTGTTTTTT. Translation gives CASSQLARGTGELFF.